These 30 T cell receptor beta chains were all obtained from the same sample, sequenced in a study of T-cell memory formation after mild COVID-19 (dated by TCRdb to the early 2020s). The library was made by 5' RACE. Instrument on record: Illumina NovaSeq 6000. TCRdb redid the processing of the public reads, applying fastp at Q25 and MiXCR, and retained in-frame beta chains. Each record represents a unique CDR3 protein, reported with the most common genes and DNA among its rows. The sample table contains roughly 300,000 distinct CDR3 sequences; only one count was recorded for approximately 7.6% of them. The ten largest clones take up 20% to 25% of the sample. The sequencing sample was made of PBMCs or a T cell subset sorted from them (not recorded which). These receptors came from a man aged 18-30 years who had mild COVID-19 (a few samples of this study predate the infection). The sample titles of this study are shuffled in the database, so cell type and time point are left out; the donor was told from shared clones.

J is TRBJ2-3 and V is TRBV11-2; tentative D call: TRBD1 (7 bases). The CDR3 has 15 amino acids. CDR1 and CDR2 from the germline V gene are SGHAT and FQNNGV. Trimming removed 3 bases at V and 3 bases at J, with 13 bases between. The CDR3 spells CASSLTRGRTDTQYF. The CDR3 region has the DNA TGTGCCAGCAGCTTGACCAGGGGGAGGACAGATACGCAGTATTTT.

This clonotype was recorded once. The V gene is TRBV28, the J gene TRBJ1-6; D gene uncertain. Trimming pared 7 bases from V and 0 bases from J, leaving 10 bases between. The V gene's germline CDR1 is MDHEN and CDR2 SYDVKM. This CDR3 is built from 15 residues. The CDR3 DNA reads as TGTGCCAGCACCATGAGGAGCTCCTATAATTCACCCCTCCACTTT. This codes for CASTMRSSYNSPLHF.

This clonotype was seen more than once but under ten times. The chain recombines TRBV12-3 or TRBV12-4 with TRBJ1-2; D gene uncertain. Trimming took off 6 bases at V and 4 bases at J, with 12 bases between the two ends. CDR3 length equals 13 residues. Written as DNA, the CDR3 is TGTGCCAGCAGCCCGTCGGTCGGCTATGGCTACACCTTC. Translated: CASSPSVGYGYTF.

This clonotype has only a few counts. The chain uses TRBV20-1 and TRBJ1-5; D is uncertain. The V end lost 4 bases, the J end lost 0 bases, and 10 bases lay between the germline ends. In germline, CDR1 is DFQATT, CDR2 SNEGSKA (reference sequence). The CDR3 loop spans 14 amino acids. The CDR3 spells CSAMGSYSNQPQHF. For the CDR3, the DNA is TGCAGTGCTATGGGGAGTTATAGCAATCAGCCCCAGCATTTT.

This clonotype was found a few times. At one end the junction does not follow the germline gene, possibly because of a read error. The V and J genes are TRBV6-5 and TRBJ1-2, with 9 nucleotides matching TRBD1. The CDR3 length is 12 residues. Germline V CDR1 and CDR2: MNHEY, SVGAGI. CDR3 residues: CASSRTGAGVAF. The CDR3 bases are TGTGCCAGCAGTCGGACAGGGGCGGGGGTCGCCTTC.

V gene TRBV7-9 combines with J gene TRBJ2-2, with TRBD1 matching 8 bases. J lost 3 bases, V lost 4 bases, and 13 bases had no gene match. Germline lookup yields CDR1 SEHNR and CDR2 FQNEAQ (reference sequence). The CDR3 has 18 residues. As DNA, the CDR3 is TGTGCCAGCAGCTCCTGGGACAGGCGAGGAGGGGACACCGGGGAGCTGTTTTTT. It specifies CASSSWDRRGGDTGELFF.

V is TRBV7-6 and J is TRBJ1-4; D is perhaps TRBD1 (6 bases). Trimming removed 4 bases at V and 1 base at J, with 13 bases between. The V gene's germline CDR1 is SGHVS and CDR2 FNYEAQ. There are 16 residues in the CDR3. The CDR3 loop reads CASSSDGGRTNEKLFF. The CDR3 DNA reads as TGTGCCAGCAGCTCGGACGGGGGGCGAACTAATGAAAAACTGTTTTTT.

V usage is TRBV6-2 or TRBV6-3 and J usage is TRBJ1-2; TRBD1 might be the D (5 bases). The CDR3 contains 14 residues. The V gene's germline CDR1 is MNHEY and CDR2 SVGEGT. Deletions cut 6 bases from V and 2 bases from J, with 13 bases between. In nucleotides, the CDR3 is TGTGCCAGCAGGTCCGGCGGGGGAAACTATGGCTACACCTTC. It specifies CASRSGGGNYGYTF.

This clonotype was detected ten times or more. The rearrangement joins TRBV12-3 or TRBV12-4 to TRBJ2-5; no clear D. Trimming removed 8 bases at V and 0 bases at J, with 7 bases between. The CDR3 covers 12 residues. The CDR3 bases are TGTGCCAGCGGGCTAGACCAAGAGACCCAGTACTTC. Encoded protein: CASGLDQETQYF.

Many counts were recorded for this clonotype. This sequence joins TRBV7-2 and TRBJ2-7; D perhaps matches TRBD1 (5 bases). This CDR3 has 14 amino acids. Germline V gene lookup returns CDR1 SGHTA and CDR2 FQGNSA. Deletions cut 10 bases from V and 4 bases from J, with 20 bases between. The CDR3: CATHQRGPHYEQYF. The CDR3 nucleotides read TGTGCCACCCACCAAAGGGGCCCGCATTACGAGCAGTACTTC.

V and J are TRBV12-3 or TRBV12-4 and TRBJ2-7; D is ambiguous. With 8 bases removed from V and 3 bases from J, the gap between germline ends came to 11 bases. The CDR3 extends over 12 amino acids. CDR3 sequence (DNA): TGTGCCAGCCGCATGGACGGCTACGAGCAGTACTTC. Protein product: CASRMDGYEQYF.

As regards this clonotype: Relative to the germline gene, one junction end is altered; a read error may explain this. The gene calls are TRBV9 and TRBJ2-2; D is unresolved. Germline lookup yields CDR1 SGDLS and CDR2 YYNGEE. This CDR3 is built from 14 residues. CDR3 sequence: CASIVGVATGELFF. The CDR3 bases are TGTGCCAGCATCGTAGGAGTGGCCACCGGGGAGCTGTTTTTT.

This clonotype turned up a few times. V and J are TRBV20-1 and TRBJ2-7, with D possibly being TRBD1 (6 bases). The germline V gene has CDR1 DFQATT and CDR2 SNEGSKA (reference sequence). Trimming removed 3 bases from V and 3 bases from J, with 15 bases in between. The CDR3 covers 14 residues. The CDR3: CSASHLQGVYEQYF. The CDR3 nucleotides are TGCAGTGCTAGCCATTTACAGGGAGTCTACGAGCAGTACTTC.

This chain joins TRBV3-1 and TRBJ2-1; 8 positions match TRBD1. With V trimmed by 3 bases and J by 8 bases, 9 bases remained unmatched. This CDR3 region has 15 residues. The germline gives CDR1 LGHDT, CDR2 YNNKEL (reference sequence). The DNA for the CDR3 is TGTGCCAGCAGCCACATGGACAGGGTACTGGATGAGCAGTTCTTC. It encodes CASSHMDRVLDEQFF.

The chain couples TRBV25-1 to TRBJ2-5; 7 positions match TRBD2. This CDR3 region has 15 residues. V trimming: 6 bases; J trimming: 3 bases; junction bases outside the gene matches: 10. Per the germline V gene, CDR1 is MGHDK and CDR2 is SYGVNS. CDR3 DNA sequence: TGTGCCAGCAGGAAGGTGGCTAGCGGTAAAGAGACCCAGTACTTC. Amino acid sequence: CASRKVASGKETQYF.

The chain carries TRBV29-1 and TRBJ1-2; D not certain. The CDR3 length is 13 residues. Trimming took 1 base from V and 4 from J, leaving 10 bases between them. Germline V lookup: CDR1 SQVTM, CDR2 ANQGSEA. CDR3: CSVEGQDPYGYTF. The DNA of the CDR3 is TGCAGCGTTGAAGGGCAGGATCCCTATGGCTACACCTTC.

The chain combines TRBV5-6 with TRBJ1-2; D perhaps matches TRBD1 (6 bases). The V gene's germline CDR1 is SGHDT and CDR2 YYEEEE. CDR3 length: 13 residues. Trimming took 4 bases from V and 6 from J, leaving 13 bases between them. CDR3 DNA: TGTGCCAGCAGCCCCCCAGGGGTTCATGGCTACACCTTC. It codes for CASSPPGVHGYTF. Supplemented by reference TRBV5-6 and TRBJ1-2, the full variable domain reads DAGVTQSPTHLIKTRGQQVTLRCSPKSGHDTVSWYQQALGQGPQFIFQYYEEEERQRGNFPDRFSGHQFPNYSSELNVNALLLGDSALYLCASSPPGVHGYTFGSGTRLTVV.

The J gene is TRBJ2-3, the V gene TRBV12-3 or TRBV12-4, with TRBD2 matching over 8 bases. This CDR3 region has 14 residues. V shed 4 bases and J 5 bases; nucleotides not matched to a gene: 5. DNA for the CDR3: TGTGCCAGCAGTTCCGGGAGCGGGGGAGATACGCAGTATTTT. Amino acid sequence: CASSSGSGGDTQYF.

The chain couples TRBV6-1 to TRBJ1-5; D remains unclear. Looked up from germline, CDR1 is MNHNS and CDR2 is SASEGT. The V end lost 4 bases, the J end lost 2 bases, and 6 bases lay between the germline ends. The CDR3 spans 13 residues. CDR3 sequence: CASSVWGNQPQHF. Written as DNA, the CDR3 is TGTGCCAGCAGTGTGTGGGGCAATCAGCCCCAGCATTTT.

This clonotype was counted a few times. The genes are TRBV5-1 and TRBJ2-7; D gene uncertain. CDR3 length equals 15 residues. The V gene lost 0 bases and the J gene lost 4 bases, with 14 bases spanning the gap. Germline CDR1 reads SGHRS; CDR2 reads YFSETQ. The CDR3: CASSLAPDGTYEQYF. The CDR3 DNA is TGCGCCAGCAGCTTGGCTCCGGACGGAACTTACGAGCAGTACTTC.

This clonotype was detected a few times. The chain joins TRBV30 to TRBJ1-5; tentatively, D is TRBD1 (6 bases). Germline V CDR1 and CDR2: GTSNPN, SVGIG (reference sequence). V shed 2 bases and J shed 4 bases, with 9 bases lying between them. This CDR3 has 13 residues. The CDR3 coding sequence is TGTGCCTGGAGTCGCCAGGGGAATCAGCCCCAGCATTTT. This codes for CAWSRQGNQPQHF.

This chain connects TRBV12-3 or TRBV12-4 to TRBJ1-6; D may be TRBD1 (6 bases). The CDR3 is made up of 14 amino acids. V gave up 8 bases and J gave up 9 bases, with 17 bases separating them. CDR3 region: CASRAGTSRSPLHF. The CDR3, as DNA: TGTGCCAGCCGTGCCGGGACAAGTCGTTCACCCCTCCACTTT.

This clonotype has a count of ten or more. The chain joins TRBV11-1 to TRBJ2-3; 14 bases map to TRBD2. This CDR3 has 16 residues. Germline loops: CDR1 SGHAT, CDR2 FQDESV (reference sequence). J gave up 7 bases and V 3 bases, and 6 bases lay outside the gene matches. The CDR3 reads CASSLTSGGAWNTQYF. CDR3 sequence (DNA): TGTGCCAGCAGCTTGACTAGCGGGGGGGCCTGGAATACGCAGTATTTT.

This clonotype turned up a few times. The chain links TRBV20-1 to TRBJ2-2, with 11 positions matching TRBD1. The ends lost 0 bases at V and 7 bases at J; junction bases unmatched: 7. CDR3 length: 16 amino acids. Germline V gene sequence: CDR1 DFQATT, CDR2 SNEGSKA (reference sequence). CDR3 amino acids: CSARDFGQGAGGELFF. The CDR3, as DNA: TGCAGTGCTAGAGACTTCGGACAGGGGGCTGGCGGGGAGCTGTTTTTT.

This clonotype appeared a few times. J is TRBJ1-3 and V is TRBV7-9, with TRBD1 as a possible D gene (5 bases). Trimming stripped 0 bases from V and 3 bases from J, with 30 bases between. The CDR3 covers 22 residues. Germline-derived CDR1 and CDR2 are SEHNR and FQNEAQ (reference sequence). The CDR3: CASSLAQSSRDLVLGNGNTIYF. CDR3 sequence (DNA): TGTGCCAGCAGCTTAGCGCAGTCGAGTCGGGACCTCGTACTTGGGAATGGAAACACCATATATTTT.

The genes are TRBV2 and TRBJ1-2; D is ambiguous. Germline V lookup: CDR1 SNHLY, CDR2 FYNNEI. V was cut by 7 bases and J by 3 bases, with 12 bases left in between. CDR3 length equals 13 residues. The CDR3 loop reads CASIRGSDYGYTF. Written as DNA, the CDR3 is TGTGCCAGCATACGAGGATCAGACTATGGCTACACCTTC.

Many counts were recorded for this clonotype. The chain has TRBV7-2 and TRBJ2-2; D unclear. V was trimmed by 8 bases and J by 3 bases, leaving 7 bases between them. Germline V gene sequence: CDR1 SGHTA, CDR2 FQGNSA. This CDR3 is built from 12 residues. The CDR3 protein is CASSTYTGELFF. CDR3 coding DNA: TGTGCCAGCTCAACATACACCGGGGAGCTGTTTTTT.

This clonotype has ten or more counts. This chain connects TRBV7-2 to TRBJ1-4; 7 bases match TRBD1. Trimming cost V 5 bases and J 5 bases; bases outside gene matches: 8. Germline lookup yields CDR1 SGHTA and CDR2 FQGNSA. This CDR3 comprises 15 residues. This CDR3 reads CASSPNRGFNEKLFF. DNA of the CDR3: TGTGCCAGCAGCCCAAACAGGGGATTCAATGAAAAACTGTTTTTT.

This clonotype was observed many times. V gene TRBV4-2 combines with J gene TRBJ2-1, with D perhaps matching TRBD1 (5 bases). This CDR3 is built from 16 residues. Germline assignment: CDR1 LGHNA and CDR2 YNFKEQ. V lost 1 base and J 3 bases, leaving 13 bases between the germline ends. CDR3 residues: CASSQAAWGLYNEQFF. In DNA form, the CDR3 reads TGTGCCAGCAGCCAAGCGGCGTGGGGCCTCTACAATGAGCAGTTCTTC.

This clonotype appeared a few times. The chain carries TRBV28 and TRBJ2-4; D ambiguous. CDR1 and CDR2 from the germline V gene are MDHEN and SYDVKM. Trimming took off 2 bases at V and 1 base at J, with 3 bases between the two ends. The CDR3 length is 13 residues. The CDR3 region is CASSLGAKNIQYF. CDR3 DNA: TGTGCCAGCAGTTTAGGGGCCAAAAACATTCAGTACTTC.